This TCR beta chain appears in the sequencing data of a study of blood T cell repertoires in COVID-19. Per the study methods: Reference gene primer amplification in the assay estimated nucleated cell counts. Profiling relied on immunoSEQ multiplex PCR, and the TCRdb table lists in-frame clones only, not all of them. V, J and clone size derive from that table, while D and trimming were established from the DNA sequence. Of about 380,000 clones in the sample, 88% were seen once. Participant ages covered about 18 to 89 years across about two dozen US areas. Participant reports of clinical history set cohort assignment. J gave up 6 bases and V 2 bases, and 12 bases lay outside the gene matches. From germline, CDR1 is SGHRS and CDR2 YFSETQ. This CDR3 has 16 residues.

This receptor was taken from a woman under 30 who had recovered from COVID-19. This rearrangement joins TRBV5-1 to TRBJ2-7; 9 bases line up with TRBD1. The sequencing sample was made of PBMCs or T cells enriched from blood (not recorded which). CDR3 sequence (DNA): TGCGCCAGCAGCTTCCGAACCGGGACAGGGTCACGCGAGCAGTACTTC. Translation gives CASSFRTGTGSREQYF. Combining the CDR3 with reference TRBV5-1 and TRBJ2-7 gives the whole variable domain KAGVTQTPRYLIKTRGQQVTLSCSPISGHRSVSWYQQTPGQGLQFLFEYFSETQRNKGNFPGRFSGRQFSNSRSEMNVSTLELGDSALYLCASSFRTGTGSREQYFGPGTRLTVT.